This T cell receptor beta chain originates from a study of blood T cell repertoires in COVID-19. About the research overall: T cells, B-cell-depleted T cells, or PBMCs provided the cDNA or gDNA that served as material.

This clone has only a few counts. The J segment lost 3 bases and the V segment lost 4 bases, leaving 4 bases of the junction unmatched. The CDR3 covers 14 residues. The germline gives CDR1 SGHRS, CDR2 YFSETQ. The study recruited people aged roughly 18 to 89 years across about two dozen US areas. Clinical history reported by participants formed the basis on which cohorts were assigned. In the original workflow: How many nucleated cells were present was estimated from reference gene primer amplification. Produced via immunoSEQ multiplex PCR; TCRdb's table is partial and in-frame only. For V, J and clone size, that table is used; D and trimming come from the DNA. The table lists about 220,000 clones, around 83% of them singletons.

This chain links TRBV5-1 with TRBJ2-7; the match to TRBD1 covers 10 bases. The clonotype comes from a woman aged 40 to 49 with acute COVID-19. Sequenced material: PBMCs or T cells enriched from blood (not recorded which). Written as DNA, the CDR3 is TGCGCCAGCAGCGACCGGGACAGGGGCTACGAGCAGTACTTC. Protein: CASSDRDRGYEQYF.